Shown below are 6 T cell receptor beta chains from a single sample sequenced in a study of OX40 agonist ivuxolimab in advanced cancers. Libraries were constructed by the immunoSEQ multiplex PCR assay. TCRdb took over this immuneACCESS table, retaining in-frame rearrangements with V and J assigned. Such tables are incomplete; in checked studies, under half of the missing clones stem from an unresolved V gene, and the remainder is unexplained. The sample includes tens of thousands of clones, with around 86% observed a single time. Under 0.5% of the sample goes to the ten largest clones. Sequenced material: CD4+ or CD8+ T cells sorted from blood, taken in a trial of the OX40 agonist ivuxolimab. Source of these receptors: an adult with an advanced solid tumor such as melanoma, head and neck, liver or kidney cancer.

The chain links TRBV5-4 to TRBJ2-2, with TRBD2 matching over 16 bases. V trimming: 4 bases; J trimming: 5 bases; junction bases outside the gene matches: 8. This CDR3 spans 18 amino acids. From germline, CDR1 is SGHNT and CDR2 YYREEE (reference sequence). CDR3 DNA: TGTGCCAGCAGCCCCGGGACTAGCGGGGGGGCGGAAACCGGGGAGCTGTTTTTT. Encoded protein: CASSPGTSGGAETGELFF.

The count of this clone is one. The chain links TRBV7-9 to TRBJ1-1, with D hard to call. Germline CDR1 reads SEHNR; CDR2 reads FQNEAQ (reference sequence). This CDR3 comprises 13 residues. Trimming left V 3 bases short and J 8 bases short, with 13 bases between. CDR3 DNA sequence: TGTGCCAGCAGCTTTGGACCGCGTGGAGAAGCTTTCTTT. This codes for CASSFGPRGEAFF. Full variable domain (remainder filled in from reference TRBV7-9 and TRBJ1-1): DTGVSQNPRHKITKRGQNVTFRCDPISEHNRLYWYRQTLGQGPEFLTYFQNEAQLEKSRLLSDRFSAERPKGSFSTLEIQRTEQGDSAMYLCASSFGPRGEAFFGQGTRLTVV.

The V call is TRBV2, the J call TRBJ2-5; TRBD2 aligns across 12 bases. V trimming: 1 base; J trimming: 5 bases; junction bases outside the gene matches: 5. The CDR3 extends over 16 amino acids. Per germline, CDR1 SNHLY and CDR2 FYNNEI. This CDR3 reads CASSEDLTSGGETQYF. DNA of the CDR3: TGTGCCAGCAGTGAAGACCTAACTAGCGGGGGGGAGACCCAGTACTTC.

The chain is built from TRBV5-1 and TRBJ1-6; the match to TRBD1 covers 7 bases. Germline V gene lookup returns CDR1 SGHRS and CDR2 YFSETQ. Unmatched junction bases numbered 1, after V lost 2 bases and J lost 5 bases. The CDR3 runs to 14 residues. CDR3 in DNA: TGCGCCAGCAGCTTCGACAGGGATAATTCACCCCTCCACTTT. This encodes CASSFDRDNSPLHF.

This chain links TRBV29-1 with TRBJ1-2; D gene ambiguous. The CDR3 length is 12 residues. Trimming stripped 5 bases from V and 4 bases from J, with 11 bases between. Germline V lookup: CDR1 SQVTM, CDR2 ANQGSEA. The DNA for the CDR3 is TGCAGCGTTCTCTTCCAGCCCTATGGCTACACCTTC. It is translated as CSVLFQPYGYTF.

The DNA for the CDR3 is TGTGCCAGCAGTTACGCAGGGCCGAACACTGAAGCTTTCTTT. Its translation: CASSYAGPNTEAFF. V is TRBV6-5 and J is TRBJ1-1; the D gene is possibly TRBD1 (5 bases). Trimming shortened V by 2 bases and J by 1 base, and 8 bases separated the two germline ends. The germline CDR1 and CDR2 sequences are MNHEY and SVGAGI. The CDR3 covers 14 residues.